The rows below give T cell receptor beta chains drawn from one sample of a study of PD-1 blockade in mismatch repair-deficient tumors. TCRdb's copy holds only in-frame clones and misses some; the assay was immunoSEQ multiplex PCR. The repertoire consists of approximately 25,000 clones, with 75% to 85% occurring once and the leading ten covering 20% to 25%. Sequencing was performed on peripheral blood, taken 12 weeks after starting pembrolizumab. The receptors come from an adult with mismatch repair-deficient cancer. The CDR3 runs from the conserved cysteine through the conserved F or W. The D gene is left open where the match is weak. Size is stated for part of the rows, as once, few or many counts, or as a class when the clone is expanded.

CDR3 protein: CASSLAWQGEETQYF
CDR3 DNA: TGTGCCAGCAGCTTAGCGTGGCAGGGGGAAGAGACCCAGTACTTC
clone size: .
D gene: TRBD1
V gene: TRBV7-8
J gene: TRBJ2-5

CDR3 protein: CAWSLDYGYTF
CDR3 DNA: TGTGCCTGGAGTCTGGATTATGGCTACACCTTC
clone size: .
D gene: .
V gene: TRBV30
J gene: TRBJ1-2

CDR3 protein: CASSPSSYEQYF
CDR3 DNA: TGTGCCAGCAGCCCCAGCTCCTACGAGCAGTACTTC
clone size: .
D gene: .
V gene: TRBV7-2
J gene: TRBJ2-7

CDR3 protein: CASGNNEQFF
CDR3 DNA: TGTGCCAGCGGGAACAATGAGCAGTTCTTC
clone size: once
D gene: .
V gene: TRBV6-1
J gene: TRBJ2-1

CDR3 protein: CASSQAAGTNTGELFF
CDR3 DNA: TGCGCCAGCAGCCAAGCGGCCGGAACGAACACCGGGGAGCTGTTTTTT
clone size: .
D gene: .
V gene: TRBV4-1
J gene: TRBJ2-2

CDR3 protein: CASSYVSSTDTQYF
CDR3 DNA: TGTGCCAGCAGTTACGTCTCTAGCACAGATACGCAGTATTTT
clone size: .
D gene: .
V gene: TRBV6-6
J gene: TRBJ2-3

CDR3 protein: CASSAFPGQGAREQYF
CDR3 DNA: TGCGCCAGCAGTGCCTTTCCGGGACAGGGGGCGAGGGAGCAGTACTTC
clone size: .
D gene: TRBD1
V gene: TRBV10-2
J gene: TRBJ2-7

CDR3 protein: CASTLGAGDNTEAFF
CDR3 DNA: TGTGCCAGCACCTTAGGGGCAGGGGATAACACTGAAGCTTTCTTT
clone size: .
D gene: .
V gene: TRBV11-2
J gene: TRBJ1-1

CDR3 protein: CASSYGEGGYEQYF
CDR3 DNA: TGTGCCAGCAGTTACGGGGAGGGGGGCTACGAGCAGTACTTC
clone size: .
D gene: .
V gene: TRBV6-5
J gene: TRBJ2-7

CDR3 protein: CASSIGPNYEQYF
CDR3 DNA: TGTGCCAGTAGTATAGGCCCCAACTACGAGCAGTACTTC
clone size: few
D gene: .
V gene: TRBV19
J gene: TRBJ2-7

CDR3 protein: CAWSVGGSGANVLTF
CDR3 DNA: TGTGCCTGGAGTGTAGGGGGCTCTGGGGCCAACGTCCTGACTTTC
clone size: .
D gene: .
V gene: TRBV30
J gene: TRBJ2-6

CDR3 protein: CASRGLAGNNEQFF
CDR3 DNA: TGCGCCAGCCGAGGACTAGCGGGGAACAATGAGCAGTTCTTC
clone size: .
D gene: TRBD2
V gene: TRBV10-2
J gene: TRBJ2-1

CDR3 protein: CASSSRLAENEQFF
CDR3 DNA: TGTGCCAGCAGCTCTCGACTAGCGGAGAATGAGCAGTTCTTC
clone size: .
D gene: TRBD2
V gene: TRBV5-4
J gene: TRBJ2-1

CDR3 protein: CASSARTGMNTEAFF
CDR3 DNA: TGTGCCAGCAGTGCCCGGACAGGGATGAACACTGAAGCTTTCTTT
clone size: .
D gene: TRBD1
V gene: TRBV6-1
J gene: TRBJ1-1

CDR3 protein: CASGPVNTGELFF
CDR3 DNA: TGTGCCAGCGGGCCGGTGAACACCGGGGAGCTGTTTTTT
clone size: few
D gene: .
V gene: TRBV28
J gene: TRBJ2-2

CDR3 protein: CASSYLTGDNQPQHF
CDR3 DNA: TGTGCCAGCAGTTACTTGACAGGGGACAATCAGCCCCAGCATTTT
clone size: .
D gene: TRBD1
V gene: TRBV6-6
J gene: TRBJ1-5

CDR3 protein: CASSLTRGNQPQHF
CDR3 DNA: TGCGCCAGCAGTCTTACACGTGGCAATCAGCCCCAGCATTTT
clone size: .
D gene: .
V gene: TRBV10-1
J gene: TRBJ1-5

CDR3 protein: CAISEATGDTGELFF
CDR3 DNA: TGTGCCATCAGTGAGGCGACAGGGGACACCGGGGAGCTGTTTTTT
clone size: .
D gene: TRBD1
V gene: TRBV10-3
J gene: TRBJ2-2

CDR3 protein: CASSPKKARLYYEQYF
CDR3 DNA: TGTGCCAGCTCACCGAAAAAAGCCCGGTTGTACTACGAGCAGTACTTC
clone size: .
D gene: .
V gene: TRBV18
J gene: TRBJ2-7

CDR3 protein: CASSLARDEQYF
CDR3 DNA: TGCGCCAGCAGCTTGGCCCGGGACGAGCAGTACTTC
clone size: few
D gene: .
V gene: TRBV5-1
J gene: TRBJ2-7

CDR3 protein: CASSLGAGWDTEAFF
CDR3 DNA: TGTGCCAGCAGCTTAGGAGCAGGGTGGGACACTGAAGCTTTCTTT
clone size: .
D gene: .
V gene: TRBV7-9
J gene: TRBJ1-1

CDR3 protein: CASSSSGLAGGGDNEQFF
CDR3 DNA: TGTGCCAGCAGCTCTAGCGGACTAGCGGGAGGAGGCGACAATGAGCAGTTCTTC
clone size: .
D gene: TRBD2
V gene: TRBV13
J gene: TRBJ2-1

CDR3 protein: CASSSNEQFF
CDR3 DNA: TGTGCCAGCAGCTCAAACGAGCAGTTCTTC
clone size: medium-sized
D gene: .
V gene: TRBV11-2
J gene: TRBJ2-1

CDR3 protein: CASSERSHGWGKEKYNEQFF
CDR3 DNA: TGTGCCAGCAGTGAAAGATCCCACGGATGGGGGAAAGAGAAATACAATGAGCAGTTCTTC
clone size: .
D gene: .
V gene: TRBV6-1
J gene: TRBJ2-1

CDR3 protein: CASSLGVSVTSYNEQFF
CDR3 DNA: TGTGCCAGCAGCTTAGGAGTTTCTGTTACCTCCTACAATGAGCAGTTCTTC
clone size: .
D gene: .
V gene: TRBV13
J gene: TRBJ2-1

CDR3 protein: CASSLVQDQPQHF
CDR3 DNA: TGTGCCAGCAGCTTAGTACAGGATCAGCCCCAGCATTTT
clone size: .
D gene: .
V gene: TRBV7-2
J gene: TRBJ1-5

CDR3 protein: CAIRGESYGYTF
CDR3 DNA: TGTGCCATCAGAGGGGAGTCGTATGGCTACACCTTC
clone size: .
D gene: .
V gene: TRBV10-3
J gene: TRBJ1-2

CDR3 protein: CASSDSGTSGQQFF
CDR3 DNA: TGTGCCAGCAGTGATTCCGGGACTAGCGGGCAGCAGTTCTTC
clone size: .
D gene: TRBD2
V gene: TRBV6-4
J gene: TRBJ2-1

CDR3 protein: CASRLGERRKRNEQYF
CDR3 DNA: TGTGCAAGTCGCTTAGGTGAGCGTCGCAAGAGAAACGAGCAGTACTTC
clone size: .
D gene: .
V gene: TRBV12-2
J gene: TRBJ2-7

CDR3 protein: CASSPASGESYNEQFF
CDR3 DNA: TGTGCCAGCTCACCGGCTAGCGGGGAGTCCTACAATGAGCAGTTCTTC
clone size: .
D gene: TRBD2
V gene: TRBV18
J gene: TRBJ2-1

CDR3 protein: CASSYVGGDEQYF
CDR3 DNA: TGTGCCAGCAGTTACGTGGGAGGGGATGAGCAGTACTTC
clone size: .
D gene: TRBD2
V gene: TRBV6-5
J gene: TRBJ2-7

CDR3 protein: CASSSLAGPDEQYF
CDR3 DNA: TGTGCCAGCAGTTCCCTAGCGGGACCAGACGAGCAGTACTTC
clone size: .
D gene: TRBD2
V gene: TRBV28
J gene: TRBJ2-7

CDR3 protein: CASSLGLSFETQYF
CDR3 DNA: TGCGCCAGCAGCTTGGGACTTAGTTTTGAGACCCAGTACTTC
clone size: .
D gene: .
V gene: TRBV5-1
J gene: TRBJ2-5

CDR3 protein: CASSPSPSSYNEQFF
CDR3 DNA: TGTGCCAGCAGTCCGTCACCAAGCTCCTACAATGAGCAGTTCTTC
clone size: .
D gene: .
V gene: TRBV28
J gene: TRBJ2-1

CDR3 protein: CASRKYGLAGDTQYF
CDR3 DNA: TGTGCCAGCAGGAAATACGGACTAGCGGGAGATACGCAGTATTTT
clone size: .
D gene: TRBD2
V gene: TRBV28
J gene: TRBJ2-3

CDR3 protein: CASSFSDSSILAKNIQYF
CDR3 DNA: TGTGCCAGCAGCTTTTCGGACAGTTCTATTCTAGCCAAAAACATTCAGTACTTC
clone size: .
D gene: .
V gene: TRBV7-8
J gene: TRBJ2-4

CDR3 protein: CASSIGGLETQYF
CDR3 DNA: TGTGCCAGCAGTATAGGGGGTTTGGAGACCCAGTACTTC
clone size: once
D gene: .
V gene: TRBV6-5
J gene: TRBJ2-5

CDR3 protein: CASLSSGGRVNTEAFF
CDR3 DNA: TGTGCCAGCCTCAGCTCCGGGGGGCGGGTGAACACTGAAGCTTTCTTT
clone size: .
D gene: .
V gene: TRBV2
J gene: TRBJ1-1

CDR3 protein: CASSTRLATYEQYF
CDR3 DNA: TGCGCCAGCAGCACCCGACTAGCGACCTACGAGCAGTACTTC
clone size: few
D gene: TRBD2
V gene: TRBV5-1
J gene: TRBJ2-7

CDR3 protein: CSVEIEGANSYNEQFF
CDR3 DNA: TGCAGCGTCGAAATAGAGGGGGCTAACTCCTACAATGAGCAGTTCTTC
clone size: .
D gene: TRBD1
V gene: TRBV29-1
J gene: TRBJ2-1

CDR3 protein: CASSGTSGTTTYNEQFF
CDR3 DNA: TGTGCCAGTAGTGGGACTAGCGGAACAACTACCTACAATGAGCAGTTCTTC
clone size: few
D gene: TRBD2
V gene: TRBV19
J gene: TRBJ2-1

CDR3 protein: CASSLRAGAATNEKLFF
CDR3 DNA: TGTGCCAGCAGCTTAAGGGCAGGGGCTGCAACTAATGAAAAACTGTTTTTT
clone size: .
D gene: .
V gene: TRBV7-9
J gene: TRBJ1-4

CDR3 protein: CASRQNRDNEKLFF
CDR3 DNA: TGTGCCAGCAGACAGAACAGGGATAATGAAAAACTGTTTTTT
clone size: .
D gene: .
V gene: TRBV27
J gene: TRBJ1-4

CDR3 protein: CASSLGTGKGYEQYF
CDR3 DNA: TGTGCCAGCAGCTTAGGGACAGGGAAGGGCTACGAGCAGTACTTC
clone size: .
D gene: TRBD1
V gene: TRBV7-2
J gene: TRBJ2-7

CDR3 protein: CASSMRADSTSETQYF
CDR3 DNA: TGTGCCAGCAGTATGAGAGCGGACAGTACGTCAGAGACCCAGTACTTC
clone size: .
D gene: .
V gene: TRBV2
J gene: TRBJ2-5

CDR3 protein: CASSIGGGSGEQFF
CDR3 DNA: TGTGCCAGTAGTATTGGCGGTGGAAGCGGAGAGCAGTTCTTC
clone size: .
D gene: .
V gene: TRBV19
J gene: TRBJ2-1

CDR3 protein: CASSLGRKLAGGSYNEQFF
CDR3 DNA: TGTGCCAGCAGCTTAGGGCGTAAACTAGCGGGAGGGTCCTACAATGAGCAGTTCTTC
clone size: once
D gene: TRBD2
V gene: TRBV11-1
J gene: TRBJ2-1

CDR3 protein: CAWSETINEQYF
CDR3 DNA: TGTGCCTGGAGTGAGACGATCAACGAGCAGTACTTC
clone size: .
D gene: .
V gene: TRBV30
J gene: TRBJ2-7

CDR3 protein: CASSLGMDGNTEAFF
CDR3 DNA: TGTGCCAGCAGCTTAGGTATGGACGGGAACACTGAAGCTTTCTTT
clone size: .
D gene: .
V gene: TRBV11-3
J gene: TRBJ1-1

CDR3 protein: CASSLLLGSYNEQFF
CDR3 DNA: TGTGCCAGCAGCCTCCTCTTGGGATCCTACAATGAGCAGTTCTTC
clone size: .
D gene: .
V gene: TRBV5-6
J gene: TRBJ2-1

CDR3 protein: CAIETGTSGRFNTGELFF
CDR3 DNA: TGTGCCATTGAAACCGGGACTAGCGGGAGATTTAACACCGGGGAGCTGTTTTTT
clone size: .
D gene: TRBD2
V gene: TRBV28
J gene: TRBJ2-2

CDR3 protein: CASSLVTGVRKETQYF
CDR3 DNA: TGTGCCAGCAGCTTAGTCACCGGGGTCCGGAAAGAGACCCAGTACTTC
clone size: .
D gene: .
V gene: TRBV7-9
J gene: TRBJ2-5

CDR3 protein: CAIKDRGTGANVLTF
CDR3 DNA: TGTGCCATTAAAGACAGGGGGACTGGGGCCAACGTCCTGACTTTC
clone size: .
D gene: TRBD1
V gene: TRBV10-3
J gene: TRBJ2-6